This T cell receptor beta chain was observed in a study of breast tumors, draining lymph nodes, adjacent tissues. TCRdb reprocessed the multiplex PCR reads via MiXCR and lists one record per CDR3 protein. This table holds about 300,000 distinct CDR3 sequences, roughly 30% found once. Trimming took off 9 bases at V and 4 bases at J, with 19 bases between the two ends. Germline V CDR1 and CDR2: LNHDA, SQIVND (reference sequence). The CDR3 runs to 14 residues. Study-level findings and limits: Tumor TCR diversity was below lymph nodes but above nontumor tissue. The lymph node origin of tumor T cells was framed as consistent with a hypothesis, not demonstrated. Findings are consistent with lymph node origin and intratumoral expansion of most tumor T cells. Tumor and nontumor repertoires were significantly more similar in luminal-like than in basal-like breast cancer.

Breast cancer patients provided tissue from their axillary draining lymph nodes. For this clonotype: Antigen: not known.

The V and J genes are TRBV19 and TRBJ2-7; tentatively, D is TRBD1 (6 bases). The sequenced material came from axillary lymph node tissue. This receptor was identified in a female donor with breast cancer. Some clones in this sample may be carry-over from other donors' samples. CDR3 amino acids: CASLMGAWGYEQYF. The DNA for the CDR3 is TGTGCCAGCCTTATGGGGGCGTGGGGTTACGAGCAGTACTTC.